This T cell receptor (beta chain) is from a study of blood T cell repertoires in COVID-19. About the research overall: T cells, B-cell-depleted T cells, or PBMCs supplied cDNA or gDNA.

Authors' data handling: Scientists estimated how many nucleated cells there were by amplifying reference gene primers. Produced via immunoSEQ multiplex PCR; TCRdb's table is partial and in-frame only. Clone size and V and J calls were adopted from that table, with D and trimming inferred from the DNA. Of approximately 390,000 clones in the sample, almost 90% are singletons; the top ten hold 6.5%. CDR3 length: 9 amino acids. Between the trimmed V and J ends, which lost 9 bases and 14 bases, there was a span of 11 bases. Sequencing was carried out using peripheral blood. The receptor's source is a man younger than 35 with active or convalescent COVID-19. The gene calls are TRBV23-1 and TRBJ2-1; no firm D call. TRBV23-1 is noted as an ORF with a role that remains uncertain. CDR3: CARRLSEFF. CDR3 nucleotides: TGCGCCAGGAGACTCTCGGAGTTCTTC.